This passage covers 25 T cell receptor beta chains from one sample sequenced in a study of control samples from healthy donors and cancer patients. Generated by immunoSEQ multiplex PCR, the TCRdb table keeps only in-frame clones and is missing some. The sample has 60,000 to 75,000 clones; over 75% are singletons. Sequenced input: blood. Every receptor here comes from a man aged 40-50 years in good health.

The chain couples TRBV7-3 to TRBJ2-1; D is unresolved. Germline loops: CDR1 SGHTA, CDR2 FQGTGA. This CDR3 has 16 residues. Trimming took off 5 bases at V and 9 bases at J, with 23 bases between the two ends. The CDR3: CASSQLGVGRPGEQFF. CDR3 sequence (DNA): TGTGCCAGCAGCCAACTTGGGGTAGGAAGACCGGGTGAGCAGTTCTTC.

The V call is TRBV5-1, the J call TRBJ2-7, with a weak D call TRBD2 (6 bases). V lost 6 bases and J lost 7, with 23 bases in between. The V gene's germline CDR1 is SGHRS and CDR2 YFSETQ. The CDR3 contains 15 residues. CDR3 sequence: CASKLGDLASREQYF. Here the CDR3 DNA reads TGCGCCAGCAAATTAGGGGACTTGGCGTCGAGGGAGCAGTACTTC.

The chain combines TRBV6-1 with TRBJ1-5; TRBD1 agrees at 7 bases. The V and J ends lost 2 bases and 4 bases, in that order; junction bases with no gene match: 8. There are 16 residues in the CDR3. The germline gives CDR1 MNHNS, CDR2 SASEGT. The CDR3 nucleotides read TGTGCCAGCAGTGAATATCAGGGCAGGGGGAATCAGCCCCAGCATTTT. The encoded protein is CASSEYQGRGNQPQHF.

CDR3 protein: CATSDAGTEAFF. The CDR3 nucleotides are TGTGCCACCAGTGACGCCGGGACAGAAGCTTTCTTT. This chain joins TRBV24-1 and TRBJ1-1; possible D gene TRBD1, 6 bases. CDR3 size: 12 residues. V lost 4 bases, J lost 8 bases, and 10 bases lay in between. Germline assignment: CDR1 KGHDR and CDR2 SFDVKD.

The chain combines TRBV27 with TRBJ1-2; possibly TRBD1 for D (6 bases). This CDR3 is built from 15 residues. Per germline, CDR1 MNHEY and CDR2 SMNVEV (reference sequence). Trimming took 2 bases from V and 6 from J, leaving 16 bases between them. CDR3 sequence reads: CASSLLLGQMDGYTF. The CDR3 coding sequence is TGTGCCAGCAGTTTACTTCTCGGACAGATGGATGGCTACACCTTC.

The chain employs TRBV11-2 and TRBJ2-1, with D maybe TRBD2 (5 bases). Trimming took off 0 bases at V and 4 bases at J, with 16 bases between the two ends. The CDR3 loop spans 17 amino acids. Germline V gene lookup returns CDR1 SGHAT and CDR2 FQNNGV. The CDR3 DNA is TGTGCCAGCAGCTTAGAGTCGAGGAGGCTAAGATACAATGAGCAGTTCTTC. This translates into CASSLESRRLRYNEQFF.

The chain carries TRBV28 and TRBJ1-4; D is ambiguous. The CDR3 extends over 12 amino acids. Deletions cut 2 bases from V and 10 bases from J, with 8 bases between. Germline assignment: CDR1 MDHEN and CDR2 SYDVKM. CDR3 protein: CASSLSWGKLFF. In nucleotides, the CDR3 is TGTGCCAGCAGTTTAAGCTGGGGAAAACTGTTTTTT.

The chain recombines TRBV6-5 with TRBJ2-1; 9 nucleotides match TRBD1. The J segment lost 4 bases and the V segment lost 6 bases, leaving 4 bases of the junction unmatched. This CDR3 region has 14 residues. Germline V gene sequence: CDR1 MNHEY, CDR2 SVGAGI. CDR3 sequence: CASRAGTGYNEQFF. Here the CDR3 DNA reads TGTGCCAGCAGAGCCGGGACAGGGTACAATGAGCAGTTCTTC.

The genes are TRBV6-5 and TRBJ2-1; tentatively, D is TRBD2 (6 bases). This CDR3 has 13 amino acids. The V gene lost 2 bases and the J gene lost 8 bases, with 10 bases spanning the gap. Germline V gene lookup returns CDR1 MNHEY and CDR2 SVGAGI. CDR3 loop: CASSYRGTHEQFF. The CDR3 nucleotides read TGTGCCAGCAGTTACCGGGGGACCCATGAGCAGTTCTTC.

The chain is built from TRBV7-2 and TRBJ1-5; maybe TRBD1 (6 bases). The CDR3 contains 14 residues. Deletions cut 5 bases from V and 4 bases from J, with 12 bases between. Germline loops: CDR1 SGHTA, CDR2 FQGNSA. The CDR3 reads CASSPVGQNQPQHF. CDR3 coding DNA: TGTGCCAGCAGCCCCGTTGGACAGAATCAGCCCCAGCATTTT. Based on the CDR3 plus reference TRBV7-2 and TRBJ1-5, the full variable domain is GAGVSQSPSNKVTEKGKDVELRCDPISGHTALYWYRQSLGQGLEFLIYFQGNSAPDKSGLPSDRFSAERTGGSVSTLTIQRTQQEDSAVYLCASSPVGQNQPQHFGDGTRLSIL.

V usage is TRBV9 and J usage is TRBJ2-1; perhaps TRBD1 as D (6 bases). CDR3 length: 14 amino acids. V dropped 1 base and J dropped 10 bases, with 15 bases sitting between them. Per the germline V gene, CDR1 is SGDLS and CDR2 is YYNGEE. Written as DNA, the CDR3 is TGTGCCAGCAGCGTAAGACAGGACGGTTACGAGCAGTTCTTC. It is translated as CASSVRQDGYEQFF.

The genes are TRBV7-3 and TRBJ2-2, with 11 bases fitting TRBD2. V lost 5 bases and J lost 6; bases outside the gene matches: 8. The CDR3 extends over 16 amino acids. The germline V gene encodes CDR1 SGHTA and CDR2 FQGTGA. The CDR3 coding sequence is TGTGCCAGCAGCGCGGGACTAGCGGAGGGGCCCGGGGAGCTGTTTTTT. This gives the protein CASSAGLAEGPGELFF.

The sample holds a few counts of this clone. The J gene is TRBJ1-6, the V gene TRBV5-1; TRBD1 matches 7 bases. Germline V gene lookup returns CDR1 SGHRS and CDR2 YFSETQ. The junction had 6 bases not matched to a gene; V was cut back by 3 bases and J by 6 bases. This CDR3 has 15 amino acids. Here the CDR3 reads CASSSYRGLNSPLHF. The CDR3 coding sequence is TGCGCCAGCAGCTCCTACAGGGGTCTTAATTCACCCCTCCACTTT.

The V and J genes are TRBV7-6 and TRBJ2-2, with D tentatively TRBD1 or TRBD2 (6 bases each). The V end was cut by 0 bases, the J end by 4 bases, with 12 bases between. The CDR3 runs to 16 residues. Germline CDR1 reads SGHVS; CDR2 reads FNYEAQ. The CDR3 is CASSLAGGGSTGELFF. The CDR3 bases are TGTGCCAGCAGCTTAGCTGGAGGGGGGAGCACCGGGGAGCTGTTTTTT. The whole variable domain, remainder taken from reference TRBV7-6 and TRBJ2-2, is GAGVSQSPRYKVTKRGQDVALRCDPISGHVSLYWYRQALGQGPEFLTYFNYEAQQDKSGLPNDRFSAERPEGSISTLTIQRTEQRDSAMYRCASSLAGGGSTGELFFGEGSRLTVL.

V and J are TRBV7-9 and TRBJ1-2; possible D gene TRBD1, 6 bases. The CDR3 extends over 14 amino acids. Trimming pared 5 bases from V and 3 bases from J, leaving 13 bases between. Germline assignment: CDR1 SEHNR and CDR2 FQNEAQ (reference sequence). This CDR3 is CASSTWTVDYGYTF. CDR3 DNA sequence: TGTGCCAGCAGCACGTGGACAGTTGACTATGGCTACACCTTC.

J is TRBJ2-7 and V is TRBV12-3 or TRBV12-4; tentatively, D is TRBD1 (5 bases). The V and J ends lost 3 bases and 4 bases respectively, with 10 bases between them. The CDR3 consists of 13 residues. The CDR3 DNA follows: TGTGCCAGCAGTTTTCGCCAGGGTTACGAGCAGTACTTC. It is translated as CASSFRQGYEQYF.

This clone turned up a few times. The chain is built from TRBV2 and TRBJ1-2, with 9 bases that match TRBD1. The J segment lost 3 bases and the V segment lost 6 bases, leaving 11 bases of the junction unmatched. CDR3 length: 16 amino acids. Germline loops: CDR1 SNHLY, CDR2 FYNNEI. The CDR3 is CASRTQGASFDYGYTF. Here the CDR3 DNA reads TGTGCCAGCAGAACACAGGGGGCGAGTTTTGACTATGGCTACACCTTC.

This clone appeared a single time. V is TRBV21-1 and J is TRBJ2-4. TRBV21-1 is a recognized pseudogene. This CDR3 comprises 17 residues. In DNA, the CDR3 is TGTGCCAGCAGCACTGTCCCTGGGGGGCTAGCCAAAAACATTCAGTACTTC. It codes for CASSTVPGGLAKNIQYF.

The chain links TRBV7-8 to TRBJ1-2, with D possibly being TRBD1 (5 bases). Trimming cost V 5 bases and J 1 base, with 14 bases left between them. The CDR3 covers 15 residues. Germline lookup yields CDR1 SGHVS and CDR2 FQNEAQ. The DNA of the CDR3 is TGTGCCAGCAGCACCGCCCCAGGGTTTAACTATGGCTACACCTTC. Encoded protein: CASSTAPGFNYGYTF.

The chain recombines TRBV7-8 with TRBJ1-4, with 10 bases matching TRBD1. Looked up from germline, CDR1 is SGHVS and CDR2 is FQNEAQ. This CDR3 spans 16 amino acids. V trimming: 3 bases; J trimming: 4 bases; junction bases outside the gene matches: 5. The CDR3 is CASSLARTGGNEKLFF. The CDR3, as DNA: TGTGCCAGCAGCTTGGCTCGGACAGGGGGTAATGAAAAACTGTTTTTT.

The rearrangement joins TRBV18 to TRBJ2-5; 10 positions match TRBD1. This CDR3 comprises 14 residues. The V segment lost 8 bases and the J segment 5 bases; nucleotides outside the gene matches: 8. Germline values: CDR1 KGHSH, CDR2 LQKENI. The CDR3, as DNA: TGTGCCAGCGGAGACAGGGGGCAGCGGGAGACCCAGTACTTC. Encoded protein: CASGDRGQRETQYF.

This clone was counted between two and nine times. The V gene is TRBV18, the J gene TRBJ1-1, with 8 bases that match TRBD1. The CDR3 is 15 amino acids. With 4 bases clipped from V and 5 bases from J, the junction kept 9 bases outside the gene matches. CDR1 KGHSH and CDR2 LQKENI come from the germline V gene. The DNA of the CDR3 is TGTGCCAGCTCACGAGCGACAGGGGAAGTGACTGAAGCTTTCTTT. Its translation is CASSRATGEVTEAFF.

The J gene is TRBJ2-7, the V gene TRBV7-9; TRBD1 might be the D (6 bases). Germline lookup yields CDR1 SEHNR and CDR2 FQNEAQ (reference sequence). The CDR3 totals 13 residues. Trimming cost V 7 bases and J 3 bases, with 13 bases left between them. CDR3 region: CASTPGTFYEQYF. In nucleotides, the CDR3 is TGTGCCAGCACCCCCGGGACATTCTACGAGCAGTACTTC.

This chain uses TRBV28 with TRBJ2-4; tentatively, D is TRBD2 (6 bases). CDR3 length: 15 residues. Germline CDR1 and CDR2: MDHEN and SYDVKM. Trimming removed 5 bases from V and 0 bases from J, with 11 bases in between. The CDR3 here is CASSIAVLAKNIQYF. The DNA of the CDR3 is TGTGCCAGCAGTATAGCGGTACTAGCCAAAAACATTCAGTACTTC.

This clone was seen a handful of times. The chain has TRBV28 and TRBJ2-2; 10 positions agree with TRBD1. The CDR3 totals 18 residues. With V trimmed by 5 bases and J by 2 bases, 11 bases remained unmatched. CDR1 is MDHEN, CDR2 SYDVKM, per germline. In nucleotides, the CDR3 is TGTGCCAGCAGTCCGCAACCGGGACAGGGGCCTAACACCGGGGAGCTGTTTTTT. Translated, it gives CASSPQPGQGPNTGELFF.